This T cell receptor beta chain was captured by sequencing in a study of T cells after yellow fever vaccination. Findings of the study overall: Though weaker, the secondary response peaked faster, on day 5 versus 15.

5'RACE template switching generated TCR cDNA, adding a universal primer site and UMIs. One entry per CDR3 protein results from TCRdb running MiXCR on the 5' RACE reads. The data hold hundreds of thousands of distinct CDR3 sequences, with around an eighth observed a single time. This clonotype was counted ten times or more. Its specificity is not known. Specimen: PBMCs, collected on the day of the yellow fever booster vaccination. This clonotype originated in a young man who received the YFV17D yellow fever vaccine.

CDR3 amino acids: CATSRDAGGLGGTQYF. DNA of the CDR3: TGTGCCACCAGCAGAGATGCAGGGGGTCTTGGTGGGACCCAGTACTTC. The chain joins TRBV15 to TRBJ2-5; 7 bases line up with TRBD1. The germline V gene encodes CDR1 LNHNV and CDR2 YYDKDF (reference sequence). With 0 bases clipped from V and 7 bases from J, the junction kept 11 bases outside the gene matches. The CDR3 consists of 16 residues.